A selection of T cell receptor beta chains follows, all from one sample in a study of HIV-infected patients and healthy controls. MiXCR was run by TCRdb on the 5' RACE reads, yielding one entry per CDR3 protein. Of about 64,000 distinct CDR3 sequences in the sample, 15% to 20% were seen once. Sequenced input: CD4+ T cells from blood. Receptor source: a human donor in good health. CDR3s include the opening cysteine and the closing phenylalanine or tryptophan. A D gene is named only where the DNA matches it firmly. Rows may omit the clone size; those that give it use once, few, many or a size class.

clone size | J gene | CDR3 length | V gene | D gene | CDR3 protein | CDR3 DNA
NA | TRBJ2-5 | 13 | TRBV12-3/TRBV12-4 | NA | CASSQSPQETQYF | TGTGCCAGCAGCCAATCCCCCCAAGAGACCCAGTACTTC
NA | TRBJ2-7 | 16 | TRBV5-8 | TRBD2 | CASSLIELALTYEQYF | TGTGCCAGCAGCTTGATAGAACTAGCGCTGACCTACGAGCAGTACTTC
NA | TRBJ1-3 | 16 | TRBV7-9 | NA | CASSLLAGPSGNTIYF | TGTGCCAGCAGCTTACTCGCAGGCCCCTCTGGAAACACCATATATTTT
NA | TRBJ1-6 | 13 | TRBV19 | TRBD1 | CATRDSYNSPLHF | TGTGCCACTCGGGACAGCTATAATTCACCCCTCCACTTT
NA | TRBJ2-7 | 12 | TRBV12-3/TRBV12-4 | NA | CASSPPRYEQYF | TGTGCCAGCAGTCCGCCTCGGTACGAGCAGTACTTC
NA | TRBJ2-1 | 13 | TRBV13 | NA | CASSSQTGNEQFF | TGTGCCAGCAGCTCCCAAACGGGCAATGAGCAGTTCTTC
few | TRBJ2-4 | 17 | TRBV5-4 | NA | CASSLEAGTEAKNIQYF | TGTGCCAGCAGCTTGGAAGCAGGGACTGAGGCCAAAAACATTCAGTACTTC
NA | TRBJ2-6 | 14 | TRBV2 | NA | CASSAGSGANVLTF | TGTGCCAGCAGTGCTGGTTCTGGGGCCAACGTCCTGACTTTC
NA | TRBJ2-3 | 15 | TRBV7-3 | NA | CASSLKGRPEDTQYF | TGTGCCAGCAGCTTAAAGGGGAGGCCAGAAGATACGCAGTATTTT
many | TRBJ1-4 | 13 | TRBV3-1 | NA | CASSQRGGEKLFF | TGTGCCAGCAGCCAAAGGGGTGGGGAAAAACTGTTTTTT
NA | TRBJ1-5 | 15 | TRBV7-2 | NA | CASSFDAGSNQPQHF | TGTGCCAGCAGCTTTGACGCAGGAAGCAATCAGCCCCAGCATTTT
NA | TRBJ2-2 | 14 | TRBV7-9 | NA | CASSHPVLGGELFF | TGTGCCAGCAGTCATCCGGTTCTGGGCGGGGAGCTGTTTTTT
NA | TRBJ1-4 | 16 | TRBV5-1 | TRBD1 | CASSEAGQGDYEKLFF | TGCGCCAGCAGCGAAGCAGGACAGGGCGATTATGAAAAACTGTTTTTT
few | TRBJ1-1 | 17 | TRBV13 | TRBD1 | CASSSKIWDRENTEAFF | TGTGCCAGCAGCTCAAAGATTTGGGACAGGGAGAACACTGAAGCTTTCTTT
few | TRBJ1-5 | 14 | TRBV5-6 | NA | CASSLRGALQPQHF | TGTGCCAGCAGCTTGAGGGGGGCTCTACAGCCCCAGCATTTT
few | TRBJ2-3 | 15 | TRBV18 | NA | CASSRQGLGTDTQYF | TGTGCCAGCTCACGACAGGGACTTGGCACAGATACGCAGTATTTT
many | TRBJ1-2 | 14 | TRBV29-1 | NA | CSVIDRRGAHGYTF | TGCAGCGTGATTGATCGTCGGGGGGCTCATGGCTACACCTTC
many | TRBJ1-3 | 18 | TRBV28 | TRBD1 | CASRRPGATGGAGNTIYF | TGTGCCAGCAGGCGCCCGGGGGCAACAGGGGGCGCAGGAAACACCATATATTTT
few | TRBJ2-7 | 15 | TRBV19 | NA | CASRRGGKSSYEQYF | TGTGCCAGTAGAAGGGGGGGAAAAAGCTCCTACGAGCAGTACTTC
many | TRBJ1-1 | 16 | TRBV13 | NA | CASSYHGQRSNTEAFF | TGTGCCAGCAGCTATCATGGACAGCGATCTAACACTGAAGCTTTCTTT
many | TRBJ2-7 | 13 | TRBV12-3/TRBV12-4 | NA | CASSLVTGFKQYF | TGTGCCAGCAGTTTAGTTACAGGGTTCAAGCAGTACTTC
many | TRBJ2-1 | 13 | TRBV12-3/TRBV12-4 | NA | CASSKPGSNEQFF | TGTGCCAGCAGTAAACCCGGGAGTAATGAGCAGTTCTTC
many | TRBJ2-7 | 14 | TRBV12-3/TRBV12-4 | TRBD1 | CASKGQGTSYEQYF | TGTGCCAGCAAGGGACAGGGGACATCCTACGAGCAGTACTTC
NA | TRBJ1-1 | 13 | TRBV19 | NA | CATGPGADTEAFF | TGTGCCACCGGACCGGGAGCCGACACTGAAGCTTTCTTT
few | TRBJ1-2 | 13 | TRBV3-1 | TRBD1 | CASSQNRGDGYTF | TGTGCCAGCAGCCAAAACAGGGGAGATGGCTACACCTTC
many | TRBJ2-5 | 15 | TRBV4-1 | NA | CASSQARRNQETQYF | TGCGCCAGCAGCCAAGCCCGGAGAAACCAAGAGACCCAGTACTTC
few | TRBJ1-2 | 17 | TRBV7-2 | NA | CASSHPYPWGGSAGYTF | TGTGCCAGCAGCCACCCCTACCCCTGGGGGGGATCCGCTGGCTACACCTTC
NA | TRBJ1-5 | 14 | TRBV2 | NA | CASSEVVSNQPQHF | TGTGCCAGCAGTGAAGTAGTTAGCAATCAGCCCCAGCATTTT
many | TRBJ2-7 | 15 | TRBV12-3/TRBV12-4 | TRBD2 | CASSPEGLGVREQYF | TGTGCCAGCAGCCCGGAGGGACTAGGGGTGAGGGAGCAGTACTTC
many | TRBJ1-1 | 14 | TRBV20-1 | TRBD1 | CSARQGGSNTEAFF | TGCAGTGCTAGGCAGGGGGGATCGAACACTGAAGCTTTCTTT
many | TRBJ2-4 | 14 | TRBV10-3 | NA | CAISESRAPNIQYF | TGTGCCATCAGTGAGTCCAGGGCACCAAACATTCAGTACTTC
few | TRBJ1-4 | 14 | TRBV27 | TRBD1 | CASSLQGANEKLFF | TGTGCCAGCAGTCTACAGGGGGCGAATGAAAAACTGTTTTTT
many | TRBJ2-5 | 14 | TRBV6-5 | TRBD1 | CASSYGDRGETQYF | TGTGCCAGCAGTTACGGGGACAGGGGAGAGACCCAGTACTTC
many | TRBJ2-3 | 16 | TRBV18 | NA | CASSLRTASGTDTQYF | TGTGCCAGCTCACTCCGGACAGCGTCTGGAACAGATACGCAGTATTTT
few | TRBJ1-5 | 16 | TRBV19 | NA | CASSMSSWYSNQPQHF | TGTGCCAGTAGTATGTCCTCATGGTATAGCAATCAGCCCCAGCATTTT
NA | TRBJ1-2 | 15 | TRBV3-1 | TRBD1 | CASSPRDRGYYGYTF | TGTGCCAGCAGCCCCCGGGACAGGGGGTATTATGGCTACACCTTC
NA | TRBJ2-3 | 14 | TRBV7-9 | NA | CASSYTGGTDTQYF | TGTGCCAGCAGCTACACAGGAGGCACAGATACGCAGTATTTT
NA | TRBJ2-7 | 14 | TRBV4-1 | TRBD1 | CASSIRQGSYEQYF | TGCGCCAGCAGCATTCGACAGGGCTCCTACGAGCAGTACTTC
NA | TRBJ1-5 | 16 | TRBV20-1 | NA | CSAREVPGDSNQPQHF | TGCAGTGCTAGAGAAGTACCAGGGGATAGCAATCAGCCCCAGCATTTT